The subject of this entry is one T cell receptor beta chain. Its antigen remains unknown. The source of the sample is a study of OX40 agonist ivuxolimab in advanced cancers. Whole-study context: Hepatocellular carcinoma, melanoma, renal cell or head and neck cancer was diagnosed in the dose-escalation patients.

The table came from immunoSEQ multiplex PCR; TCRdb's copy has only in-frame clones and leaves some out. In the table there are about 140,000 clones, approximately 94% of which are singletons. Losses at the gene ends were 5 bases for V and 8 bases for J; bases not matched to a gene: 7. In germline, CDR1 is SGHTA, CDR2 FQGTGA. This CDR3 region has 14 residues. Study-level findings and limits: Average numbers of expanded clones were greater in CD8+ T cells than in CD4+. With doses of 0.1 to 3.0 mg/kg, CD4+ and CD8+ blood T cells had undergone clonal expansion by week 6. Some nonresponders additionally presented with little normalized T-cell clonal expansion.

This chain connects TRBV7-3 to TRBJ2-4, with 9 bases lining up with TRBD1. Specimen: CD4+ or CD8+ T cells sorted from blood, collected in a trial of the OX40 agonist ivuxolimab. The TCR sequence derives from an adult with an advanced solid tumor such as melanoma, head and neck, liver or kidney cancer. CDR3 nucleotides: TGTGCCAGCAGCCCGGGACAGGGCGCGCACATTCAGTACTTC. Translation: CASSPGQGAHIQYF.